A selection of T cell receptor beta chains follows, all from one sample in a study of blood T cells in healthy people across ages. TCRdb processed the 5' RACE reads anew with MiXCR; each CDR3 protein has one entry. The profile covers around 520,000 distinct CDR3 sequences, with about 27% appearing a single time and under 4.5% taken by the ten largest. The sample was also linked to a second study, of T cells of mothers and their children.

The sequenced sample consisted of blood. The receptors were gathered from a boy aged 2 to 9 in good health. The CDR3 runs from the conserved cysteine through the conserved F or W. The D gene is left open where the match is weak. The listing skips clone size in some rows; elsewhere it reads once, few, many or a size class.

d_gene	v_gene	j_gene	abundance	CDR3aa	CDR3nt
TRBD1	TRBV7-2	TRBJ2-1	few	CASSFPGQGRDNEQFF	TGTGCCAGCAGCTTCCCAGGACAGGGGCGCGACAATGAGCAGTTCTTC
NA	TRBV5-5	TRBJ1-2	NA	CASSLAQNGGYTF	TGTGCCAGCAGCTTGGCCCAGAATGGTGGCTACACCTTC
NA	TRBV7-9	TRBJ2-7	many	CASSSTGPYEQYF	TGTGCCAGCAGCTCGACCGGGCCCTACGAGCAGTACTTC
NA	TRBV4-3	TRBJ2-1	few	CASSQDRAHEQFF	TGCGCCAGCAGCCAAGACCGGGCTCATGAGCAGTTCTTC
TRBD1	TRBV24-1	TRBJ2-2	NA	CATSDRDSTGELFF	TGTGCCACCAGTGATCGGGACAGCACCGGGGAGCTGTTTTTT
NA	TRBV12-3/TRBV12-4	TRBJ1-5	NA	CASSFTLNQPQHF	TGTGCCAGCAGTTTCACCCTCAATCAGCCCCAGCATTTT
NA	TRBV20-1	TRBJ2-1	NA	CSAAGHTYNEQFF	TGCAGTGCCGCGGGACATACCTACAATGAGCAGTTCTTC
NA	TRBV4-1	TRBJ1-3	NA	CASSQPGGSPSGNTIYF	TGCGCCAGCAGCCAACCAGGCGGCAGTCCCTCTGGAAACACCATATATTTT
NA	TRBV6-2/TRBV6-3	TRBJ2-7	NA	CASSYYRGDSYEQYF	TGTGCCAGCAGTTACTATCGCGGGGATTCCTACGAGCAGTACTTC
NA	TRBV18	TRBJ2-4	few	CASSPAGRDIQYF	TGTGCCAGCTCACCAGCGGGCCGAGACATTCAGTACTTC
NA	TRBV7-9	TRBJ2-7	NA	CASSRRDTPPKGREQYF	TGTGCCAGCAGCCGCCGGGACACTCCCCCGAAAGGCCGCGAGCAGTACTTC
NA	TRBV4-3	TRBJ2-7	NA	CASSQDWSTTYEQYF	TGCGCCAGCAGCCAAGATTGGTCGACGACCTACGAGCAGTACTTC
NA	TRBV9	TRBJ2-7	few	CASSARGRDEQYF	TGTGCCAGCAGCGCCAGGGGAAGGGACGAGCAGTACTTC
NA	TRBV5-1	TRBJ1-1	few	CASSFGTTLEAFF	TGCGCCAGCAGCTTCGGGACAACCCTTGAAGCTTTCTTT
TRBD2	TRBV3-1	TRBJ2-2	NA	CASRRGSGELFF	TGTGCCAGCAGGCGGGGGTCCGGGGAGCTGTTTTTT
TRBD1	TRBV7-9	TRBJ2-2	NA	CASSLGTAETGELFF	TGTGCCAGCAGCCTCGGGACAGCCGAAACCGGGGAGCTGTTTTTT
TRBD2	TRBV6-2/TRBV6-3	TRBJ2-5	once	CASSLTSGSRNERFF	TGTGCCAGCAGCCTTACTAGCGGGAGTCGGAATGAGCGGTTCTTC
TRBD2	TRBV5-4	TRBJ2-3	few	CASSTGTSGSLDTQYF	TGTGCCAGCAGCACCGGGACTAGCGGGAGTTTGGATACGCAGTATTTT
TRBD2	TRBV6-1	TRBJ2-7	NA	CASSVGGLGRSYEQYF	TGTGCCAGCAGTGTTGGGGGACTAGGGAGATCCTACGAGCAGTACTTC
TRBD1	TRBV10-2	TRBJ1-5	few	CASSYQSGQGGNQPQHF	TGCGCCAGCAGCTACCAAAGCGGACAGGGGGGCAATCAGCCCCAGCATTTT
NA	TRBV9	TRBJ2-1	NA	CASSVDLASPSLHNEQFF	TGTGCCAGCAGCGTAGACCTAGCGAGCCCTTCACTGCACAATGAGCAGTTCTTC
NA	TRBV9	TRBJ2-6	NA	CASSPRSNSGANVLTF	TGTGCCAGCAGCCCACGGTCGAACTCTGGGGCCAACGTCCTGACTTTC
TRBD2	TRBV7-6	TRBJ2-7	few	CASSQSGGAWYEQYF	TGTGCCAGCAGCCAAAGCGGGGGGGCTTGGTACGAGCAGTACTTC
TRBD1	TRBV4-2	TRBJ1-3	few	CASSQLGQVFSGNTIYF	TGTGCCAGCAGCCAACTGGGACAGGTTTTCTCTGGAAACACCATATATTTT
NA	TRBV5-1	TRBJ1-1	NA	CASSHQSATNTEAFF	TGCGCCAGCAGCCATCAGTCCGCGACGAACACTGAAGCTTTCTTT
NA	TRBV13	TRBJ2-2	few	CASSILQNTGELFF	TGTGCCAGCAGCATACTCCAGAACACCGGGGAGCTGTTTTTT
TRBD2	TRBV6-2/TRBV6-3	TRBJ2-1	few	CASSPGSGRNYNEQFF	TGTGCCAGCAGTCCCGGTAGCGGGAGGAACTACAATGAGCAGTTCTTC
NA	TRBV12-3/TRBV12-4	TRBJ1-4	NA	CASSSNRPPEKLFF	TGTGCCAGCAGTTCCAACAGGCCCCCGGAAAAACTGTTTTTT
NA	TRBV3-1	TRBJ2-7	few	CASSQDAHSYEQYF	TGTGCCAGCAGCCAAGATGCCCACTCCTACGAGCAGTACTTC
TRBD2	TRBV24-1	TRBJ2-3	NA	CATSSTGGPGNTQYF	TGTGCCACCAGTAGTACGGGAGGGCCGGGGAATACGCAGTATTTT
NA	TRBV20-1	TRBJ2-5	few	CSVKRSETQYF	TGCAGTGTTAAGAGATCGGAGACCCAGTACTTC
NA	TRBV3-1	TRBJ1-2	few	CASSQELPTVNGYTF	TGTGCCAGCAGCCAAGAGTTGCCGACAGTTAATGGCTACACCTTC
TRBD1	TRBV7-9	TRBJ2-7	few	CASSSGTEFYEQYF	TGTGCCAGCAGTTCCGGGACAGAATTCTACGAGCAGTACTTC
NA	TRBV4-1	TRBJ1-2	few	CASSQDGQGRDYGYTF	TGCGCCAGCAGCCAAGATGGGCAGGGTAGGGACTATGGCTACACCTTC
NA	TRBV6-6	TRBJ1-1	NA	CASSYSLRGMNTEAFF	TGTGCCAGCAGTTACTCCTTAAGGGGGATGAACACTGAAGCTTTCTTT
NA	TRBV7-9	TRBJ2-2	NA	CANSLWGDQRNTGELFF	TGTGCCAACAGCCTGTGGGGCGATCAGCGAAACACCGGGGAGCTGTTTTTT
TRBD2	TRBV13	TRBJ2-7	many	CASSPGGAGPTYEQYF	TGTGCCAGCAGCCCCGGGGGAGCGGGACCGACCTACGAGCAGTACTTC
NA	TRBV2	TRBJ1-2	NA	CASSSTPRGYTF	TGTGCCAGCAGTAGTACACCCCGGGGCTACACCTTC
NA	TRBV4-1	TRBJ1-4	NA	CASSQDPPAADGGGKLFF	TGCGCCAGCAGCCAAGATCCCCCGGCGGCAGACGGTGGGGGAAAACTGTTTTTT
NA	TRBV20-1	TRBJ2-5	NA	CSARRQSQETQYF	TGCAGTGCTAGGAGACAGAGTCAAGAGACCCAGTACTTC
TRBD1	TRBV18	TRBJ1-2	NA	CASSKLGTGDGYTF	TGTGCCAGCTCAAAGCTAGGGACAGGGGATGGCTACACCTTC
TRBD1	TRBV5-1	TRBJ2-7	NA	CASSSRQGGFYEQYF	TGCGCCAGCAGCTCTCGACAGGGGGGGTTCTACGAGCAGTACTTC
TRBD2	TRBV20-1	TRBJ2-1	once	CSATSGTSGTKQFF	TGCAGTGCTACCTCCGGGACTAGCGGCACCAAGCAGTTCTTC
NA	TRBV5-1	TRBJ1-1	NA	CASSRQPTENTEAFF	TGCGCCAGCAGCCGACAACCGACAGAGAACACTGAAGCTTTCTTT
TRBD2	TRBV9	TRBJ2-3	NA	CASSVGLAGTTDTQYF	TGTGCCAGCAGCGTAGGACTAGCGGGAACCACAGATACGCAGTATTTT
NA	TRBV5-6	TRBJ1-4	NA	CASSLISGGGEEKLFF	TGTGCCAGCAGCTTGATTTCAGGCGGCGGAGAGGAAAAACTGTTTTTT
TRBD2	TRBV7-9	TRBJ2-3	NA	CASSTRAGTTDTQYF	TGTGCCAGCAGCACCCGAGCGGGAACCACAGATACGCAGTATTTT
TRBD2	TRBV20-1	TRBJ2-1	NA	CSAETSGRVDEQFF	TGCAGTGCGGAGACTAGCGGGAGGGTGGATGAGCAGTTCTTC
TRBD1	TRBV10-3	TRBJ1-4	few	CAISESGTGDGKLFF	TGTGCCATCAGTGAGTCGGGCACAGGGGATGGAAAACTGTTTTTT
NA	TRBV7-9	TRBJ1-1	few	CASSYAGSPEAFF	TGTGCCAGCAGCTACGCAGGGAGCCCTGAAGCTTTCTTT
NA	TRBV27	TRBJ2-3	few	CASSSTNTDTQYF	TGTGCCAGCAGTTCAACGAACACAGATACGCAGTATTTT
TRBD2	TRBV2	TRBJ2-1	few	CASRNLAGSLRNEQFF	TGTGCCAGCAGGAACCTAGCGGGAAGTCTACGTAATGAGCAGTTCTTC
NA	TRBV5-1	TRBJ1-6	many	CASSLGETVWRSPLHF	TGCGCCAGCAGCTTGGGGGAGACAGTTTGGCGTTCCCCCCTCCACTTT
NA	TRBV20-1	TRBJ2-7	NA	CSASPASYEQYF	TGCAGTGCTAGTCCTGCTTCGTACGAGCAGTACTTC
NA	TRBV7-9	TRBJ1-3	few	CASSLVSLSGNTIYF	TGTGCCAGCAGCTTGGTTTCCCTCTCTGGAAACACCATATATTTT